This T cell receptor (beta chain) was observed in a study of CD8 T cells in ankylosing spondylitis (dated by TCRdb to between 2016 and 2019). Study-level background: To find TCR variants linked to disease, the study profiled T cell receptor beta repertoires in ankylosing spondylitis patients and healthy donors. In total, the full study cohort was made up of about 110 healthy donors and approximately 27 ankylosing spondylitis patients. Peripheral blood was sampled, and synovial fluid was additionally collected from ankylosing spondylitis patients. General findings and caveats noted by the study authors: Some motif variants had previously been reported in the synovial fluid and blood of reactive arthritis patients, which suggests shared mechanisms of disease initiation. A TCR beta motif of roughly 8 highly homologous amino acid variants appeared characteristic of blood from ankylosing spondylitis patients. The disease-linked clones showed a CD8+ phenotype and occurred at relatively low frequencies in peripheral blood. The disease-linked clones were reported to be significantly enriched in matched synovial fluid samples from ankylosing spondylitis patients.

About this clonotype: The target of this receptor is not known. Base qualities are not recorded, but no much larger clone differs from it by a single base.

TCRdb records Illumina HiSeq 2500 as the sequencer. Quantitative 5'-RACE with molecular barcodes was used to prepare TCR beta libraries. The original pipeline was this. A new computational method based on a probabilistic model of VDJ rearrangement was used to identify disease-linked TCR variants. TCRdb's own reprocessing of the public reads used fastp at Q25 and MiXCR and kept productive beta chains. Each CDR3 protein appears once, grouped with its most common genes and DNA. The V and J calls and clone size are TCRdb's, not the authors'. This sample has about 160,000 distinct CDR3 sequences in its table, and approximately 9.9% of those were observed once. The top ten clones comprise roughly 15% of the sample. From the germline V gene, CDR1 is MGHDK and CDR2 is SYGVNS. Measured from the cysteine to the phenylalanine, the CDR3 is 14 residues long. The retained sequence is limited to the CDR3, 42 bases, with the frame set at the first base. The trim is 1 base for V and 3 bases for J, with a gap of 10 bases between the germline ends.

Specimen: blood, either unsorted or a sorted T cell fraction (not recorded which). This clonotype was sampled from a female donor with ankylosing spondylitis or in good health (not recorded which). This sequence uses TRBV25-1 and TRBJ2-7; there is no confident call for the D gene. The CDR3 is CASSESGPGYEQYF. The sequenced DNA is TGTGCCAGCAGTGAATCGGGCCCCGGCTACGAGCAGTACTTC.